This T cell receptor beta chain was sequenced for a study of identical twins. Notes on the study in general: One should note that invariant MAIT and iNKT cells could partly confound zero-insertion analyses. Instead of following the same donors, the conclusions were based on cross-sectional statistical analysis.

The CDR3 totals 16 residues. V was shortened by 4 bases and J by 0 bases, with 14 bases between the two germline ends. CDR1 and CDR2 from the germline V gene are SGHRS and YFSETQ. Concerning this clonotype itself: Its antigen is unidentified.

In TCRdb, the 5' RACE reads were re-called with MiXCR into one record per CDR3 protein. The data hold over 200,000 distinct CDR3 sequences, with 5.5% to 7.5% observed a single time. The same sample was also studied in work on T cells expressing NK-cell markers.

The clonotype was recovered from a woman under 30 in good health. The sequenced sample was CD8+ T cells sorted from blood. The chain combines TRBV5-1 with TRBJ1-3; a possible D gene is TRBD1 (5 bases). CDR3 amino acids: CASSPGLLSSGNTIYF. The CDR3 nucleotides read TGCGCCAGCAGCCCGGGACTTTTAAGCTCTGGAAACACCATATATTTT. The full variable domain, its missing parts supplied by reference TRBV5-1 and TRBJ1-3, is KAGVTQTPRYLIKTRGQQVTLSCSPISGHRSVSWYQQTPGQGLQFLFEYFSETQRNKGNFPGRFSGRQFSNSRSEMNVSTLELGDSALYLCASSPGLLSSGNTIYFGEGSWLTVV.